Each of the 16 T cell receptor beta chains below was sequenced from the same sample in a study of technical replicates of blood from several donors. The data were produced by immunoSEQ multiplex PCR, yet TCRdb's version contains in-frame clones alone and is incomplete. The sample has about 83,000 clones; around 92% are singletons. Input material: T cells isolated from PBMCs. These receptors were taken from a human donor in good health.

In DNA form, the CDR3 reads TGCGCCAGCAGCCAAATCGGGACAGCAACAGATACGCAGTATTTT. This gives the protein CASSQIGTATDTQYF. This chain joins TRBV4-1 and TRBJ2-3, with TRBD1 matching over 7 bases. CDR1 and CDR2 from the germline V gene are MGHRA and YSYEKL. CDR3 length equals 15 residues. The V gene end was trimmed by 2 bases and the J gene end by 3 bases; junction bases not matched to a gene: 5.

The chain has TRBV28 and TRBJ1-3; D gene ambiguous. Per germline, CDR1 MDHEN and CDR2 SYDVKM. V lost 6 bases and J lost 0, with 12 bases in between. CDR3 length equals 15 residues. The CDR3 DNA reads TGTGCCAGCAGCTTCGACACTTTCTCTGGAAACACCATATATTTT. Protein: CASSFDTFSGNTIYF.

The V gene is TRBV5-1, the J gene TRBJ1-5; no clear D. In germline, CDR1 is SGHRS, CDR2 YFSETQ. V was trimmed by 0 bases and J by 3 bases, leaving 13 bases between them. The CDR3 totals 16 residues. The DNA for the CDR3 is TGCGCCAGCAGCTTGGGGTCCCAGGAAACCAATCAGCCCCAGCATTTT. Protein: CASSLGSQETNQPQHF. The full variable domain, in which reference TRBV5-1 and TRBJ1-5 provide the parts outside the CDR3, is KAGVTQTPRYLIKTRGQQVTLSCSPISGHRSVSWYQQTPGQGLQFLFEYFSETQRNKGNFPGRFSGRQFSNSRSEMNVSTLELGDSALYLCASSLGSQETNQPQHFGDGTRLSIL.

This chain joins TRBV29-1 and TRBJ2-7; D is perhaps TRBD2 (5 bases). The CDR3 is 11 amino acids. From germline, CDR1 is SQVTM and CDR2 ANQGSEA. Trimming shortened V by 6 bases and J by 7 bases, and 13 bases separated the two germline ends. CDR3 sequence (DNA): TGCAGCGTACTATCGGGGATTGAGCAGTACTTC. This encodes CSVLSGIEQYF.

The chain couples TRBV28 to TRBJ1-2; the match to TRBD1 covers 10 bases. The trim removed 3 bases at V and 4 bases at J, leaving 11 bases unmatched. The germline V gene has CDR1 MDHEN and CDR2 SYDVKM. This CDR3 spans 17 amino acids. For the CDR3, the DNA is TGTGCCAGCAGTTTTAGGAAACTGACAGGGGGCGGCTATGGCTACACCTTC. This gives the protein CASSFRKLTGGGYGYTF.

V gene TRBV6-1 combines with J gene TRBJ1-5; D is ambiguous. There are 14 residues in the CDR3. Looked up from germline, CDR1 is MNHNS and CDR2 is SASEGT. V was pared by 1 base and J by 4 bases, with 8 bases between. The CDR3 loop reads CASSEVEENQPQHF. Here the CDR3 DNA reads TGTGCCAGCAGTGAAGTGGAGGAAAATCAGCCCCAGCATTTT.

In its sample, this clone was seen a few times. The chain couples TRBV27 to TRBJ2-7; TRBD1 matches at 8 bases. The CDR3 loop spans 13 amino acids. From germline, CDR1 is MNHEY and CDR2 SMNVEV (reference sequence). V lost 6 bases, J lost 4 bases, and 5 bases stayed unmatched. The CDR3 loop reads CASRLQGEYEQYF. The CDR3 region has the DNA TGTGCCAGCAGACTACAGGGGGAATACGAGCAGTACTTC.

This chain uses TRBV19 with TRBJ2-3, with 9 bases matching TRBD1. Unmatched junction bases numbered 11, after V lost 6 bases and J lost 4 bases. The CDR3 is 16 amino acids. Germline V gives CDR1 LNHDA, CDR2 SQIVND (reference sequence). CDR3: CASSLPTGGYSDTQYF. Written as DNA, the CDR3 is TGTGCCAGTAGCCTCCCGACAGGGGGTTATTCAGATACGCAGTATTTT.

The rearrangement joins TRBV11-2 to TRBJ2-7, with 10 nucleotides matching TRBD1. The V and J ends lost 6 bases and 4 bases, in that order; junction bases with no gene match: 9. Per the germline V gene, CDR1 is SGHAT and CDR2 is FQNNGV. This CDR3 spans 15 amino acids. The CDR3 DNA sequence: TGTGCCAGCAGTCGCCGGGACAGGGGTTTTTACGAGCAGTACTTC. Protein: CASSRRDRGFYEQYF.

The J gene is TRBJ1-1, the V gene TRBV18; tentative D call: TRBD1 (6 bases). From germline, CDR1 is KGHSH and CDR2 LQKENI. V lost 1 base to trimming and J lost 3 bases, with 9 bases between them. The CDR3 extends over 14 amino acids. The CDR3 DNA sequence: TGTGCCAGCTCACCACTACAGGGAGACACTGAAGCTTTCTTT. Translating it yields CASSPLQGDTEAFF. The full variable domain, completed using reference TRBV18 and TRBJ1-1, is NAGVMQNPRHLVRRRGQEARLRCSPMKGHSHVYWYRQLPEEGLKFMVYLQKENIIDESGMPKERFSAEFPKEGPSILRIQQVVRGDSAAYFCASSPLQGDTEAFFGQGTRLTVV.

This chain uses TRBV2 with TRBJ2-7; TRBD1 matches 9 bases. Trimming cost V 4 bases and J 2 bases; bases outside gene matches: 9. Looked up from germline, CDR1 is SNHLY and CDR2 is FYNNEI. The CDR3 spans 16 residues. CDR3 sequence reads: CASSVSGTGSTYEQYF. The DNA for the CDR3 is TGTGCCAGCAGTGTATCCGGGACAGGGTCCACCTACGAGCAGTACTTC.

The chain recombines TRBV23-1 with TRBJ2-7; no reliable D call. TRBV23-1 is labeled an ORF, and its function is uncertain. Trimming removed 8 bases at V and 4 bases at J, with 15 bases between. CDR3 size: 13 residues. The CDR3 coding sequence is TGCGCCAGCCCCCGAGGAGATAGATACGAGCAGTACTTC. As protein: CASPRGDRYEQYF.

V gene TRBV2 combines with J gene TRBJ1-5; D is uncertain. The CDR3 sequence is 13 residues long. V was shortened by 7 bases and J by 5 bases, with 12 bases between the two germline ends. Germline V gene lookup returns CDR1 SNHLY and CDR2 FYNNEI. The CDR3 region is CASNEVRDQPQHF. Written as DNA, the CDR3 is TGTGCCAGCAACGAAGTGCGGGATCAGCCCCAGCATTTT.

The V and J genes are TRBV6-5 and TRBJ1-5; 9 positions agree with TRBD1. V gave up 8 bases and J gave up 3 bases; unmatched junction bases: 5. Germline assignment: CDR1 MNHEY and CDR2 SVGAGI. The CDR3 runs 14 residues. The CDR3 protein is CASGGTGINQPQHF. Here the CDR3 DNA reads TGTGCCAGCGGCGGGACAGGGATCAATCAGCCCCAGCATTTT.

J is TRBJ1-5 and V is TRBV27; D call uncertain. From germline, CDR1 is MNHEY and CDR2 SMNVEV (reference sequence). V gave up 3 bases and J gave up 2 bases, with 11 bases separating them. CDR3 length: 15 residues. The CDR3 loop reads CASSFSGVGNQPQHF. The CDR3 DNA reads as TGTGCCAGCAGTTTTAGCGGGGTCGGCAATCAGCCCCAGCATTTT.

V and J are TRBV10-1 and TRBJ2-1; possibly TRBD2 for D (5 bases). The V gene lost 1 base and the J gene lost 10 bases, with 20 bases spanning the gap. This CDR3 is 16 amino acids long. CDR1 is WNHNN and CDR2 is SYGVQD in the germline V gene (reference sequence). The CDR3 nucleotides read TGCGCCAGCAGTGAGTTGGTCAGGACTGGATCCTACGAGCAGTTCTTC. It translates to CASSELVRTGSYEQFF.